The TCR beta chain described here comes from a study of identical twins. The CDR3 loop spans 12 amino acids. Germline lookup yields CDR1 SGHAT and CDR2 FQNNGV. Trimming removed 5 bases at V and 8 bases at J, with 9 bases between. TCRdb reprocessed the 5' RACE reads via MiXCR and lists one record per CDR3 protein. The sample has 550,000 to 700,000 distinct CDR3 sequences, about 20% seen once. These records were also assigned to another study, of T cells expressing NK-cell markers.

The rearrangement uses TRBV11-2 and TRBJ2-2; D remains unclear. This receptor was obtained from a woman between 18 and 30 years old in good health. The sample comprised PBMCs. The chain's CDR3 is CASSPSRGELFF. The CDR3 coding sequence is TGTGCCAGCAGCCCCTCACGGGGGGAGCTGTTTTTT.